This T cell receptor (beta chain) was retrieved from a study of shared T cell receptors in the human thymus. This table comes from immunoSEQ multiplex PCR, and its TCRdb copy is limited to in-frame clones, with some not included. Of roughly 500,000 clones in the sample, approximately 78% were seen once. In addition, the sample was reused for a study of human thymus T cells.

The sequenced material came from thymocytes. The TCR comes from a boy younger than two with a congenital heart defect.

DNA of the CDR3: TGTGCTAGTGCATTGGGGGACAGGGTCTACGAGCAGTACTTC. It translates to CASALGDRVYEQYF. The V call is TRBV12-5, the J call TRBJ2-7; 9 nucleotides align to TRBD1. J was trimmed by 3 bases and V by 7 bases; bases with no gene match: 7. Germline V gene sequence: CDR1 LGHNT, CDR2 FRNRAP. The CDR3 sequence is 14 residues long.